Below are 6 T cell receptor beta chains sequenced from a single sample in a study of control samples from healthy donors and cancer patients. Using immunoSEQ multiplex PCR, the repertoire was profiled, and TCRdb retains in-frame clones only, with some absent. Here the sample spans 55,000 to 85,000 clones, roughly 86% being singletons. Sequenced sample: PBMCs. The receptor set was obtained from a woman in her fifties or sixties with head and neck cancer.

This chain joins TRBV15 and TRBJ2-3; either TRBD1 or TRBD2 may fit D (6 bases each). This CDR3 comprises 16 residues. Per germline, CDR1 LNHNV and CDR2 YYDKDF (reference sequence). V was clipped by 4 bases and J by 5 bases, with 19 bases between them. The CDR3 spells CATSTRRGQVGDTQYF. The CDR3 nucleotides read TGTGCCACCAGCACCCGCCGGGGGCAGGTTGGAGATACGCAGTATTTT. The variable domain in full, with the rest retrieved from reference TRBV15 and TRBJ2-3, is DAMVIQNPRYQVTQFGKPVTLSCSQTLNHNVMYWYQQKSSQAPKLLFHYYDKDFNNEADTPDNFQSRRPNTSFCFLDIRSPGLGDTAMYLCATSTRRGQVGDTQYFGPGTRLTVL.

The chain employs TRBV2 and TRBJ1-1; TRBD1 agrees at 8 bases. This CDR3 comprises 16 residues. J lost 1 base, V lost 5 bases, and 9 bases had no gene match. Germline CDR1 is SNHLY and CDR2 is FYNNEI. The CDR3 is CASSSRAGQGNTEAFF. DNA for the CDR3: TGTGCCAGCAGTTCCAGAGCAGGACAGGGGAACACTGAAGCTTTCTTT.

The chain joins TRBV19 to TRBJ1-6, with 11 bases matching TRBD1. There are 14 residues in the CDR3. Germline V lookup: CDR1 LNHDA, CDR2 SQIVND (reference sequence). Trimming cost V 5 bases and J 10 bases; bases outside gene matches: 4. CDR3: CASSGTGGWSPLHF. CDR3 sequence (DNA): TGTGCCAGTAGTGGGACAGGGGGTTGGTCACCCCTCCACTTT.

The J gene is TRBJ1-6, the V gene TRBV19; D unresolved. V was clipped by 3 bases and J by 10 bases, with 10 bases between them. There are 13 residues in the CDR3. Germline assignment: CDR1 LNHDA and CDR2 SQIVND (reference sequence). This chain's CDR3 is CASSMGSYSPLHF. DNA for the CDR3: TGTGCCAGTAGTATGGGCAGCTACTCACCCCTCCACTTT. The whole variable domain, filled in from reference TRBV19 and TRBJ1-6, reads DGGITQSPKYLFRKEGQNVTLSCEQNLNHDAMYWYRQDPGQGLRLIYYSQIVNDFQKGDIAEGYSVSREKKESFPLTVTSAQKNPTAFYLCASSMGSYSPLHFGNGTRLTVT.

J is TRBJ2-3 and V is TRBV5-1, with 8 bases that match TRBD1. CDR3 size: 18 residues. Germline V CDR1 and CDR2: SGHRS, YFSETQ. With 2 bases clipped from V and 3 bases from J, the junction kept 14 bases outside the gene matches. Here the CDR3 reads CASSFKGQGARVTDTQYF. CDR3 sequence (DNA): TGCGCCAGCAGCTTCAAAGGACAGGGTGCTCGGGTAACAGATACGCAGTATTTT. Filled out from reference TRBV5-1 and TRBJ2-3, the complete variable domain reads KAGVTQTPRYLIKTRGQQVTLSCSPISGHRSVSWYQQTPGQGLQFLFEYFSETQRNKGNFPGRFSGRQFSNSRSEMNVSTLELGDSALYLCASSFKGQGARVTDTQYFGPGTRLTVL.

The V gene is TRBV4-3, the J gene TRBJ2-6, with TRBD2 matching 7 bases. This CDR3 has 19 residues. CDR1 and CDR2 (germline): LGHNA, YSLEER. With V trimmed by 1 base and J by 0 bases, 9 bases remained unmatched. For the CDR3, the DNA is TGCGCCAGCAGCCAAGGGCTGGGGGGGGTAGGCTCTGGGGCCAACGTCCTGACTTTC. Protein: CASSQGLGGVGSGANVLTF.